This T cell receptor beta chain came from a study of T cell responses to AZD1222 COVID-19 vaccine (dated by TCRdb to the early 2020s). Turning to the overall study: TCR sequencing covered 230 to 250 trial participants: 207 given two doses of AZD1222 and around 25 given two doses of MenACWY control vaccine. Trial participants were enrolled into age subgroups of 18-55, 56-69 and 70-plus years, which contained 148, 28 and 57 TCR-sequenced participants, respectively. The research as a whole found: Reportedly, close to half of the unique spike-specific TCRs recognized epitopes lying outside the regions that are mutated in the B.1.351 and B.1.1.7 variants. Most participants were white British and females outnumbered males, and the authors suggested that clonal diversity may have been underestimated. Because no samples from the day 14 peak response were available, repertoires could be characterized only after the peak T cell response. Vaccine-associated CD4 TCRs spanned the whole spike protein, with dominant responses in regions 160-218 and 743-854. Spike-specific TCR breadth and depth rose significantly after two AZD1222 doses compared with day 0 and with MenACWY recipients. Conclusions about previously exposed vaccinees are limited, since just 5 or 6 AZD1222 recipients were seropositive for SARS-CoV-2 at baseline. In the small 56-69-year group, the increase in depth fell short of significance, most likely because of low power.

The CDR3 regions of human TCRbeta chains were subjected to immunosequencing. The published analysis was carried out like this. Repertoire TCRs were matched against a reference library of SARS-CoV-2-specific TCRs generated with the MIRA antigen-specificity platform. Breadth was defined as the fraction of unique TCRs that were SARS-CoV-2-associated, and depth was defined as the fraction of total T cells that were SARS-CoV-2-associated. Using the MIRA data, every spike-specific TCR was mapped to the spike region that the TCR reacted to and assigned to either a CD4 or a CD8 class. Log10-transformed breadth and depth values were compared by one-way ANOVA with Sidak's multiple comparisons tests. Here the immuneACCESS table is served through TCRdb, limited to in-frame sequences with V and J called. Missing clones are a known gap in these copies; in checked studies unresolved V genes cover under half, and the rest lacks a known reason. The DNA gave D and trimming, while V, J and clone size come from that table. The sample data list 95,000 to 110,000 clones, and about 85% of these were observed just once. Approximately 4.8% of the sample rests with the top ten.

What this sample's time point label stands for: about 28 days (+/-7) after the second vaccine dose. AZD1222 recipients whose second dose came at about 4 weeks and those whose second dose came at about 12 weeks were combined into one group, since spike-specific TCR depth and breadth did not differ between the two schedules. Samples from vaccinated people were obtained from the UK trials COV001 and COV002, which included a single-blind randomized controlled phase 2/3 trial of AZD1222 (ChAdOx1 nCoV-19) in healthy adults. Trial participant PBMC samples were collected at day 0 and day 28 after the second dose for TCRbeta chain sequencing. About this clone itself: Its antigen remains undetermined. The input lacks base qualities; no much larger clone sits a single base away.

The junction carries 7 bases between V and J, which are trimmed by 0 bases and 7 bases respectively. The germline V gene (reference sequence) yields SGHNT for CDR1 and YYREEE for CDR2. Its CDR3 holds 12 amino acids, cysteine through phenylalanine. Only CDR3 DNA is held: 36 bases, read in frame from base 1. Recombination joined TRBV5-4 with TRBJ1-1, with the identity of the D gene unclear. The receptor's source is an adult who received the AZD1222 COVID-19 vaccine. Sequenced material: peripheral blood, taken 28 days after the second AZD1222 dose. The bases read TGTGCCAGCAGCTTGGTTGGGAATGAAGCTTTCTTT. It translates as CASSLVGNEAFF.